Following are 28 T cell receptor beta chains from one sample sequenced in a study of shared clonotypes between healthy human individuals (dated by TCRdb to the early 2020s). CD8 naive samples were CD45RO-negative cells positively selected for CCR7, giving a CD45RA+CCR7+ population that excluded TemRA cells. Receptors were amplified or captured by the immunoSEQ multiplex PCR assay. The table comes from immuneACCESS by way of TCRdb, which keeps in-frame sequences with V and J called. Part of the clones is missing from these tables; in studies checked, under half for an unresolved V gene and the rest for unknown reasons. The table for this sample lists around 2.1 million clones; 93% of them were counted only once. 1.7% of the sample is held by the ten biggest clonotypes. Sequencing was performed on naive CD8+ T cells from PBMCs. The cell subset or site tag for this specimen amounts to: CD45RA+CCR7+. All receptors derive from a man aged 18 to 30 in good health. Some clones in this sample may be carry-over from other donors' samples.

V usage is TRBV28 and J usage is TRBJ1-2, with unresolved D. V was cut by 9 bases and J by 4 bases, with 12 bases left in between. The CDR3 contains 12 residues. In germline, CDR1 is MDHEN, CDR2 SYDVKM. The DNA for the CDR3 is TGTGCCAGTCGGGAACTTCCCTATGGCTACACCTTC. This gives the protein CASRELPYGYTF.

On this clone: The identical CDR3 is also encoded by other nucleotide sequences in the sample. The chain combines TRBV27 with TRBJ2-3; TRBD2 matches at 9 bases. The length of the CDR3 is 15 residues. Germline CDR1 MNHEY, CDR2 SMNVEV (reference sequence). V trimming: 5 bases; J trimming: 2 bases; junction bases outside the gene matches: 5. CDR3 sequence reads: CASSPGLALTDTQYF. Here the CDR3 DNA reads TGTGCCAGCAGTCCCGGACTAGCGCTCACAGATACGCAGTATTTT.

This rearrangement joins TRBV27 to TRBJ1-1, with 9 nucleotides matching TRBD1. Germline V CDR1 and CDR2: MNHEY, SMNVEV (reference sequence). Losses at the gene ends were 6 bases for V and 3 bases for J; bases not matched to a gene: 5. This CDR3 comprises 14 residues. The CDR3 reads CASRDRGRYTEAFF. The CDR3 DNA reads TGTGCCAGCAGAGACAGGGGGAGGTACACTGAAGCTTTCTTT.

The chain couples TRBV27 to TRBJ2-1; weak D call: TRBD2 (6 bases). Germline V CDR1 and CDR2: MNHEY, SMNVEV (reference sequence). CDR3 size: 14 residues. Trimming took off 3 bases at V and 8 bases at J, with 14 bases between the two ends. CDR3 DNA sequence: TGTGCCAGCAGTTTGGGGGGAAGGTCCTATGAGCAGTTCTTC. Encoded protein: CASSLGGRSYEQFF.

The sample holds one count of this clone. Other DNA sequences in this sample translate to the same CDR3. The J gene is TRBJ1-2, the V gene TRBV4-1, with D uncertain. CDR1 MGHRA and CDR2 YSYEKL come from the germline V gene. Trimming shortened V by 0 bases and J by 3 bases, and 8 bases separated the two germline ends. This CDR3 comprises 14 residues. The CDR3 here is CASSQDMAYYGYTF. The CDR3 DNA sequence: TGCGCCAGCAGCCAAGATATGGCTTACTATGGCTACACCTTC.

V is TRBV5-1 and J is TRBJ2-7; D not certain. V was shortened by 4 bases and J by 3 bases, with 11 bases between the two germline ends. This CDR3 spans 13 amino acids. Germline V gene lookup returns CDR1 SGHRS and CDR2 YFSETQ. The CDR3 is CASSQNPNYEQYF. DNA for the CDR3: TGCGCCAGCAGCCAGAACCCTAACTACGAGCAGTACTTC.

The CDR3 nucleotides are TGTGCCAGTAGTATAGGGCCACAGGGTCGGACCGGGGAGCTGTTTTTT. This sequence encodes CASSIGPQGRTGELFF. The V gene is TRBV19, the J gene TRBJ2-2, with D possibly TRBD1 on 6 matching bases. V dropped 1 base and J dropped 5 bases, with 14 bases sitting between them. Germline V gives CDR1 LNHDA, CDR2 SQIVND (reference sequence). CDR3 size: 16 residues.

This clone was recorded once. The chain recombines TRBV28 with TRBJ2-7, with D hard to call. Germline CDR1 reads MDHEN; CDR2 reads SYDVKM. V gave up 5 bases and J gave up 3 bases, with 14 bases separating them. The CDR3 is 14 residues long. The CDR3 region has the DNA TGTGCCAGCAGTCCTCCCCCGACGATCTACGAGCAGTACTTC. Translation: CASSPPPTIYEQYF.

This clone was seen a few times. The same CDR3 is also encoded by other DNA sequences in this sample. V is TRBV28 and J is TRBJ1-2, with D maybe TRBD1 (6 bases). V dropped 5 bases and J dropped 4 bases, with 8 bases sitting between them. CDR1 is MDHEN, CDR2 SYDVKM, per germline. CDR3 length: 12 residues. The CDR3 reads CASSRGAYGYTF. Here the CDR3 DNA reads TGTGCCAGCAGTCGGGGGGCCTATGGCTACACCTTC.

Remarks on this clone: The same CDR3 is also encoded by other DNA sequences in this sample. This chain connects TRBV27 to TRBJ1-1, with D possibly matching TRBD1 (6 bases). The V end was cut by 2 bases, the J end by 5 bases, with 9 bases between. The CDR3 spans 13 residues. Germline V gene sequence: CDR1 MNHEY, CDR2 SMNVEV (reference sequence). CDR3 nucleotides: TGTGCCAGCAGTTTAGGGGGCAGTACTGAAGCTTTCTTT. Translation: CASSLGGSTEAFF.

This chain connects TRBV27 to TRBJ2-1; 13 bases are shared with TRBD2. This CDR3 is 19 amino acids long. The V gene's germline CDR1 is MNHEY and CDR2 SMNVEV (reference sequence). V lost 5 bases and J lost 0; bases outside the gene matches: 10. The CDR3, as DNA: TGTGCCAGCAGTACCATACTAGCGGGAGGGCCCCTCTCCTACAATGAGCAGTTCTTC. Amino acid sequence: CASSTILAGGPLSYNEQFF.

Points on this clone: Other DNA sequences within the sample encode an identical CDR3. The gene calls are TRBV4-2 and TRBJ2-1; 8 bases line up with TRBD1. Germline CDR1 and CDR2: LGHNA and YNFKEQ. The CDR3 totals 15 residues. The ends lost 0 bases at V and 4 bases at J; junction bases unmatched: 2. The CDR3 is CASSQDRGQYNEQFF. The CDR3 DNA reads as TGTGCCAGCAGCCAAGACAGGGGGCAATACAATGAGCAGTTCTTC.

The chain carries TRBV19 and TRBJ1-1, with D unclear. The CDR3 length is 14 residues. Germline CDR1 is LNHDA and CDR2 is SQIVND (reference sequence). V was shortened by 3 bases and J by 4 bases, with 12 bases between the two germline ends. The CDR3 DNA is TGTGCCAGTAGTATGGTACCGCCGAGCACTGAAGCTTTCTTT. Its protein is CASSMVPPSTEAFF.

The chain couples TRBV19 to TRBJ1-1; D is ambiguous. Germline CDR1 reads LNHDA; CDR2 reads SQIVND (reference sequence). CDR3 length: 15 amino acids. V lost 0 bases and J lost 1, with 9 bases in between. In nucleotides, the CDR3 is TGTGCCAGTAGTATAGAATCGGTCTCGAACACTGAAGCTTTCTTT. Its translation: CASSIESVSNTEAFF.

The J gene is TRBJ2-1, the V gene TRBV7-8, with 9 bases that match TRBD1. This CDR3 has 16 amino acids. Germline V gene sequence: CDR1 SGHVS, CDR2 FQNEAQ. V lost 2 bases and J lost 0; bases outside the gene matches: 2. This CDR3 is CASSLSTGGSYNEQFF. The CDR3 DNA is TGTGCCAGCAGCTTATCGACAGGGGGCTCCTACAATGAGCAGTTCTTC.

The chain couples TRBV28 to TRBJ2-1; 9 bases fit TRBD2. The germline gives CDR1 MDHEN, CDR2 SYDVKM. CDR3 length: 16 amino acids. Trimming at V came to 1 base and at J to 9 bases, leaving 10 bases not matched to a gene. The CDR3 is CASSLLYASGTGEQFF. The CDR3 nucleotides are TGTGCCAGCAGTTTATTATACGCTAGCGGGACGGGTGAGCAGTTCTTC.

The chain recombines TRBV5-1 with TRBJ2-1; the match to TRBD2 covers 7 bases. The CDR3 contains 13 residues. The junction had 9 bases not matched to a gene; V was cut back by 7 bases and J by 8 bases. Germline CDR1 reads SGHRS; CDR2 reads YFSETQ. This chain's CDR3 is CASSSGRADEQFF. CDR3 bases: TGCGCCAGCTCCTCAGGGAGGGCCGATGAGCAGTTCTTC.

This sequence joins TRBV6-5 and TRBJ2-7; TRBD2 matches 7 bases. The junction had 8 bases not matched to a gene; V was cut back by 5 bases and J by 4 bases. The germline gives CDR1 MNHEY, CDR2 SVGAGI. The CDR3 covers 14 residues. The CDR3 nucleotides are TGTGCCAGCAGTCCCGGACTAGGTGGATACGAGCAGTACTTC. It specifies CASSPGLGGYEQYF.

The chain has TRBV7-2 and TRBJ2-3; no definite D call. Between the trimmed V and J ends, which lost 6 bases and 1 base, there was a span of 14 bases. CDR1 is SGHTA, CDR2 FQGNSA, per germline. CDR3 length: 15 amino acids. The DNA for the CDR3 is TGTGCCAGCAGACTCTCCCCTGCGGGCACAGATACGCAGTATTTT. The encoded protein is CASRLSPAGTDTQYF.

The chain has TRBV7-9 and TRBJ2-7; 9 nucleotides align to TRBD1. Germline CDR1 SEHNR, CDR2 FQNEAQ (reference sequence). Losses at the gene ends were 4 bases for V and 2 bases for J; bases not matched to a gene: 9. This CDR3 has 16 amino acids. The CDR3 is CASSSRQGGRPYEQYF. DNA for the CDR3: TGTGCCAGCAGCTCCAGACAGGGGGGTAGGCCCTACGAGCAGTACTTC.

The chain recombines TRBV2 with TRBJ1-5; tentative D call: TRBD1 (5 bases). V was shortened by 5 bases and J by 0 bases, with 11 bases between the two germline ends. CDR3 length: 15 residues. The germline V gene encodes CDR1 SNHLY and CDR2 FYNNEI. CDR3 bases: TGTGCCAGCAGTCCAGACAGCCTTAGCAATCAGCCCCAGCATTTT. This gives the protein CASSPDSLSNQPQHF. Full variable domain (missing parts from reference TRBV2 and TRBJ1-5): EPEVTQTPSHQVTQMGQEVILRCVPISNHLYFYWYRQILGQKVEFLVSFYNNEISEKSEIFDDQFSVERPDGSNFTLKIRSTKLEDSAMYFCASSPDSLSNQPQHFGDGTRLSIL.

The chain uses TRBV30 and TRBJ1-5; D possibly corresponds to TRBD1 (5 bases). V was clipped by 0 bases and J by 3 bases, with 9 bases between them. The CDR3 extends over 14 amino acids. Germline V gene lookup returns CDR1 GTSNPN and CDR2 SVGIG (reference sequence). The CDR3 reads CAWSVPGFNQPQHF. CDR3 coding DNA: TGTGCCTGGAGTGTACCAGGGTTCAATCAGCCCCAGCATTTT.

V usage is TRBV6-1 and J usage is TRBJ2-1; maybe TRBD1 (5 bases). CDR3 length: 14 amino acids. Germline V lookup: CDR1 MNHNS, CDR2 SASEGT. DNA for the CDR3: TGTGGGACAAGCTTAACCCTCTCCTACAATGAGCAGTTCTTC. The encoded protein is CGTSLTLSYNEQFF.

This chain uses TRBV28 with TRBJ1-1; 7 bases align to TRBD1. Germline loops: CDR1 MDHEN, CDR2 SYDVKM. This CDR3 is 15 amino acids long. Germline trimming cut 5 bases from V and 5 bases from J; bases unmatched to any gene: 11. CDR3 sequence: CASSINDRAVTEAFF. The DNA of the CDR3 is TGTGCCAGCAGTATCAACGACAGGGCGGTGACTGAAGCTTTCTTT. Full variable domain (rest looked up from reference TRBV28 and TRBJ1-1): DVKVTQSSRYLVKRTGEKVFLECVQDMDHENMFWYRQDPGLGLRLIYFSYDVKMKEKGDIPEGYSVSREKKERFSLILESASTNQTSMYLCASSINDRAVTEAFFGQGTRLTVV.

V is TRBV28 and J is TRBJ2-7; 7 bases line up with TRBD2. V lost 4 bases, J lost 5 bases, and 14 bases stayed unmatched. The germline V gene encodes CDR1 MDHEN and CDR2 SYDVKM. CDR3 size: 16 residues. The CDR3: CASSSPEERGFHEQYF. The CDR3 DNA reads TGTGCCAGCAGTTCCCCCGAGGAGCGGGGTTTCCACGAGCAGTACTTC.

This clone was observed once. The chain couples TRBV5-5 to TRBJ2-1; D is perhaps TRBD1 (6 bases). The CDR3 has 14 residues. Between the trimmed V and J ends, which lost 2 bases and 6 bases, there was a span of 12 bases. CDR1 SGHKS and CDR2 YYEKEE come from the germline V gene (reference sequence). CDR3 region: CASSLLQGSNEQFF. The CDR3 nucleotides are TGTGCCAGCAGCTTATTACAGGGTAGCAATGAGCAGTTCTTC.

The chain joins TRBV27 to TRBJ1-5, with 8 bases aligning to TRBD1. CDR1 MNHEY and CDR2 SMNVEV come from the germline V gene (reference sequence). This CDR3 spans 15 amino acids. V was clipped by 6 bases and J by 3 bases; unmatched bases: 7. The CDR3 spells CASRGQGWVNQPQHF. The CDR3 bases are TGTGCCAGCAGAGGACAGGGTTGGGTCAATCAGCCCCAGCATTTT.

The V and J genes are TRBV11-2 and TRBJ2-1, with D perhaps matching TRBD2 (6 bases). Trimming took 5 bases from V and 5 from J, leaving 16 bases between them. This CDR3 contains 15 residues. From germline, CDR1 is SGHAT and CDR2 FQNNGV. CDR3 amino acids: CASSQSTGLNNEQFF. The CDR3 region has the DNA TGTGCCAGCAGCCAATCAACGGGACTCAACAATGAGCAGTTCTTC.